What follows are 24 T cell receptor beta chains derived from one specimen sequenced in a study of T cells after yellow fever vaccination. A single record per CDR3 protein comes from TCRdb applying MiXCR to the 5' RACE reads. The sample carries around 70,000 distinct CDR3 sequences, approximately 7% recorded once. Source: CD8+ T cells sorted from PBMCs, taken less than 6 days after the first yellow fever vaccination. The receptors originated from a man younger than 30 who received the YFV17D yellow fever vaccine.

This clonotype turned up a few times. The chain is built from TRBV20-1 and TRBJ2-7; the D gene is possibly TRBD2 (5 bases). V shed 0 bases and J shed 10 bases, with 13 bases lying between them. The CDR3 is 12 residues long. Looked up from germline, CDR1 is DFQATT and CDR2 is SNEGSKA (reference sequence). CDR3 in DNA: TGCAGTGCTAGAGAAGAACAGCGGAATCAGTACTTC. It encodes CSAREEQRNQYF.

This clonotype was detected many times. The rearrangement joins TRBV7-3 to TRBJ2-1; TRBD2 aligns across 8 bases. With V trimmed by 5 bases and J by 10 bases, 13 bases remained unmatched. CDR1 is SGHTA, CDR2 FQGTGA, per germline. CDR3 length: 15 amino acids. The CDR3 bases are TGTGCCAGCAGCCCTTTGGCGGGGGGCTTGGAGGAGCAGTTCTTC. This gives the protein CASSPLAGGLEEQFF.

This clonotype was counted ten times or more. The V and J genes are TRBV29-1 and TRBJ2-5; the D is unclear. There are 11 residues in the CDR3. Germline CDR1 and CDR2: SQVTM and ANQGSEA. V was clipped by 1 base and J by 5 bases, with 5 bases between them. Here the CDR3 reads CSVEVWETQYF. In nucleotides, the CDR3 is TGCAGCGTTGAAGTATGGGAGACCCAGTACTTC.

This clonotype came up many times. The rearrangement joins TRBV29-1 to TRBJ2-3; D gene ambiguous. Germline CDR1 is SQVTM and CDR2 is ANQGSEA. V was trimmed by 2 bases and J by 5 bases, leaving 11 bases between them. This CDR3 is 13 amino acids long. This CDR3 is CSVEPDPGDTQYF. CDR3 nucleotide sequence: TGCAGCGTTGAACCCGATCCGGGAGATACGCAGTATTTT.

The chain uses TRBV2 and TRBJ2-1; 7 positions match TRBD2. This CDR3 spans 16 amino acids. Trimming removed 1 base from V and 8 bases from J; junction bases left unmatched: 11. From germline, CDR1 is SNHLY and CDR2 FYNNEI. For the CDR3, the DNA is TGTGCCAGCAGTGAAGACGCAAGCGGGGACCCTGATGAGCAGTTCTTC. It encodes CASSEDASGDPDEQFF. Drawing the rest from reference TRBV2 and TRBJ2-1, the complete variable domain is EPEVTQTPSHQVTQMGQEVILRCVPISNHLYFYWYRQILGQKVEFLVSFYNNEISEKSEIFDDQFSVERPDGSNFTLKIRSTKLEDSAMYFCASSEDASGDPDEQFFGPGTRLTVL.

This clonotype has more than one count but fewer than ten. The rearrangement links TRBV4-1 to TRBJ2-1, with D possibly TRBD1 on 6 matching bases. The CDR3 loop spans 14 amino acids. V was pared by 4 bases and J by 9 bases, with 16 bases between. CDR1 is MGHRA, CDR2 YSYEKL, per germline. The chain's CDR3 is CASSPTSGVTEQFF. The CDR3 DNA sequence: TGCGCCAGCAGCCCTACTTCAGGGGTCACTGAGCAGTTCTTC.

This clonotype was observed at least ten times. The chain's CDR3 is CASSFRATYEQYF. For the CDR3, the DNA is TGTGCCAGCAGCTTCAGGGCGACCTACGAGCAGTACTTC. The chain has TRBV12-3 or TRBV12-4 and TRBJ2-7; tentative D call: TRBD1 (5 bases). The CDR3 is 13 amino acids. The V end lost 6 bases, the J end lost 2 bases, and 11 bases lay between the germline ends.

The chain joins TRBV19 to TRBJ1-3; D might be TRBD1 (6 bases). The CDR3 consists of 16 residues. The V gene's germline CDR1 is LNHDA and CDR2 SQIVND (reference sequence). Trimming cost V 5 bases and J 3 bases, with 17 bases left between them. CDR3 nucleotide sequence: TGTGCCAGTAGTGCCCCGGGACACCCGAGTGGAAACACCATATATTTT. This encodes CASSAPGHPSGNTIYF.

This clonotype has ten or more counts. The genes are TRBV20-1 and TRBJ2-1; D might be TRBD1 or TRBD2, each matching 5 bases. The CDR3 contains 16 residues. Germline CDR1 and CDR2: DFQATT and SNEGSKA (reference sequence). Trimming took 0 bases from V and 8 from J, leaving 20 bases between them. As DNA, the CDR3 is TGCAGTGCTAGAGATGTCGCGACAACCCGAGGGGATGAGCAGTTCTTC. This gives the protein CSARDVATTRGDEQFF.

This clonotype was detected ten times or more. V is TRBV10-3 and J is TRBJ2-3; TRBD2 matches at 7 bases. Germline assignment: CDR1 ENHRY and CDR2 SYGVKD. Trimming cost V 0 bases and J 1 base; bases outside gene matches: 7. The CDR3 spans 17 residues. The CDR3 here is CAISESPPSGGTDTQYF. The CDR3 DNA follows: TGTGCCATCAGTGAGTCGCCCCCGAGCGGGGGCACAGATACGCAGTATTTT.

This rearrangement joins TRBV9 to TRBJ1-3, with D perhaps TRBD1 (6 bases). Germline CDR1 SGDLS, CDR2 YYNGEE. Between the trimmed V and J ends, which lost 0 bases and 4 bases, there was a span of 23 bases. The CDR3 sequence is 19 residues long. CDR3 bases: TGTGCCAGCAGCGTAGTCGAGACCCCGGGACACCTCCGAGGAAACACCATATATTTT. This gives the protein CASSVVETPGHLRGNTIYF.

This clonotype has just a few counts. In DNA, the CDR3 is TGCGCCAGCAGCCAAGCCAGGGCCAACACCGGGGAGCTGTTTTTT. Translated, it gives CASSQARANTGELFF. V and J are TRBV4-1 and TRBJ2-2; TRBD1 might be the D (5 bases). CDR1 is MGHRA, CDR2 YSYEKL, per germline. This CDR3 spans 15 amino acids. The ends were cut back, 1 base at V and 2 bases at J, with 8 bases in the middle.

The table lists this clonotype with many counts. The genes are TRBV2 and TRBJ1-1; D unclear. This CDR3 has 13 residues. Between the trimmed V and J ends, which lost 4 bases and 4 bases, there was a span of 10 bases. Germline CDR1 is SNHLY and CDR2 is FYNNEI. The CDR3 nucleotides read TGTGCCAGCAGTGGGGCTGGGCCCACTGAAGCTTTCTTT. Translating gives CASSGAGPTEAFF.

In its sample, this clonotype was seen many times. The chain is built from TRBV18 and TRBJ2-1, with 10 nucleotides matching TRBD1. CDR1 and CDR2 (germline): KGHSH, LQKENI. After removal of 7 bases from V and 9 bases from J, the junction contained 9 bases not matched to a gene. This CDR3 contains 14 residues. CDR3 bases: TGTGCCAGCTTCCCGGGACAGGGGTTTGCTGAGCAGTTCTTC. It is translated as CASFPGQGFAEQFF.

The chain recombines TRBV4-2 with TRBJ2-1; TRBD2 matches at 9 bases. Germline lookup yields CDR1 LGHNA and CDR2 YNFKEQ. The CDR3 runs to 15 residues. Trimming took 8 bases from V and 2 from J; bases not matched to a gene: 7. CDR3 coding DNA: TGTGCCAGCTTAAGCGGGGGGACAACCTACAATGAGCAGTTCTTC. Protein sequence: CASLSGGTTYNEQFF.

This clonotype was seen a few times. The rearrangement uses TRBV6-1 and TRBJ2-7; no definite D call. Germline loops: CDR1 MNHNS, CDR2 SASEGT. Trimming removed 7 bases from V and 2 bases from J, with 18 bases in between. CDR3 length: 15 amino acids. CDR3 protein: CASKFRAPTAYEQYF. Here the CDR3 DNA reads TGTGCCAGCAAATTCCGGGCTCCGACCGCCTACGAGCAGTACTTC.

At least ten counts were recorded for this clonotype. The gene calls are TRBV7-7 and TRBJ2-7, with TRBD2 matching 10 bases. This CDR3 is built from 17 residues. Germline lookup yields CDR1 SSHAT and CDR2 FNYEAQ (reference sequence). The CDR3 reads CASSLARTSGGYREQYV. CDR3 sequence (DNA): TGTGCTAGCAGCTTAGCTCGGACTAGCGGAGGGTATCGAGAGCAGTACGTC.

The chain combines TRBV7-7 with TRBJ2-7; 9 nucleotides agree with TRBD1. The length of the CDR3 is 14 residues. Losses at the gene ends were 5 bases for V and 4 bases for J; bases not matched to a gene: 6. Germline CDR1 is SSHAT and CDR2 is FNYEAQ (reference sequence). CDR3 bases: TGTGCCAGCAGCCCCGGACAGGGGATTTACGAGCAGTACTTC. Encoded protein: CASSPGQGIYEQYF.

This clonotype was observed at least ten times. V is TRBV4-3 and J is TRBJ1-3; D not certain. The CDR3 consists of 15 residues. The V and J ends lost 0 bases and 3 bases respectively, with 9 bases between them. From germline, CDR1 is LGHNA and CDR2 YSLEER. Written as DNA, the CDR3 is TGCGCCAGCAGCCAAGAGCGGTTCCTTGGAAACACCATATATTTT. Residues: CASSQERFLGNTIYF.

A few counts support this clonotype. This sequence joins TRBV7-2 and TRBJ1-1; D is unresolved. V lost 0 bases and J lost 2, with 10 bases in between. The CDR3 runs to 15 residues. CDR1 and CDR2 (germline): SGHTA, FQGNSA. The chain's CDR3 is CASSLAKTANTEAFF. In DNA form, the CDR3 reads TGTGCCAGCAGCTTAGCGAAAACAGCTAACACTGAAGCTTTCTTT.

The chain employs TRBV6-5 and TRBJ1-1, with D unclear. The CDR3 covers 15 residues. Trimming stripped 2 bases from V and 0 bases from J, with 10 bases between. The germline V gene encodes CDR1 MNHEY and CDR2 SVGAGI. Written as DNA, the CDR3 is TGTGCCAGCAGTTACAAAAGTGCAATGAACACTGAAGCTTTCTTT. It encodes CASSYKSAMNTEAFF.

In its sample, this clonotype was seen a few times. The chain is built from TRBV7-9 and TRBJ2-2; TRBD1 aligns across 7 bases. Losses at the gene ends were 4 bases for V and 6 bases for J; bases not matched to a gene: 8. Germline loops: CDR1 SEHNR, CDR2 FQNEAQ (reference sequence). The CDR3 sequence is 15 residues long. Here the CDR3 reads CASSSIDRAPGELFF. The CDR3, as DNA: TGTGCCAGCAGCTCCATTGACAGGGCGCCCGGGGAGCTGTTTTTT.

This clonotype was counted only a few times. The CDR3 DNA is TGCAGTGTCCCCCGCCAGGGGGTAGCCAAAAACATTCAGTACTTC. This encodes CSVPRQGVAKNIQYF. The genes are TRBV20-1 and TRBJ2-4; 7 bases agree with TRBD1. Germline-derived CDR1 and CDR2 are DFQATT and SNEGSKA (reference sequence). This CDR3 has 15 residues. V trimming: 7 bases; J trimming: 0 bases; junction bases outside the gene matches: 9.

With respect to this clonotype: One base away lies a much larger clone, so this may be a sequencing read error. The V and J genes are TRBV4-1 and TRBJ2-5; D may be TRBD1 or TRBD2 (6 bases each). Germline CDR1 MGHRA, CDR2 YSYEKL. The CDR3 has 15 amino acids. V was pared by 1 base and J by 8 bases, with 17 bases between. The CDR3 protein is CASSQGQLAGDTQYF. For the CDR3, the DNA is TGCGCCAGCAGCCAAGGCCAACTAGCAGGGGACACCCAGTACTTC.